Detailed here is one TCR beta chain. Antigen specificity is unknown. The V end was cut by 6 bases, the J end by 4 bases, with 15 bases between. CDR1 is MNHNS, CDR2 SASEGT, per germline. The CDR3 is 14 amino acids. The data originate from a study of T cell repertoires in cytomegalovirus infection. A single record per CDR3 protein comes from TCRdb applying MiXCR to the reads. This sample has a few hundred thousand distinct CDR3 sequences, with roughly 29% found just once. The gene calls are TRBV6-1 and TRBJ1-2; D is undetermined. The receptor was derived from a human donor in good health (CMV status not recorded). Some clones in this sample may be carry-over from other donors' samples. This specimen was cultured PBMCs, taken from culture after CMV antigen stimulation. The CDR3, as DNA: TGTGCCAGCAGCCCTACACGGACGTTCTATGGCTACACCTTC. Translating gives CASSPTRTFYGYTF.